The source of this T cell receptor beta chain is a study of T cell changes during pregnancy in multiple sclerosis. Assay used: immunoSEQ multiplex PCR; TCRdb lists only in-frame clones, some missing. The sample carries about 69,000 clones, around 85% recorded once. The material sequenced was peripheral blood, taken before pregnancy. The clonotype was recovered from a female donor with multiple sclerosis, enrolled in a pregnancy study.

CDR3 sequence: CASSLRSSGVSYNEQFF. The CDR3 nucleotides are TGCGCCAGCAGCTTGCGGTCTAGCGGGGTCTCCTACAATGAGCAGTTCTTC. The gene calls are TRBV5-1 and TRBJ2-1; TRBD2 aligns across 9 bases. Germline CDR1 and CDR2: SGHRS and YFSETQ. This CDR3 comprises 17 residues. With 1 base clipped from V and 0 bases from J, the junction kept 5 bases outside the gene matches.